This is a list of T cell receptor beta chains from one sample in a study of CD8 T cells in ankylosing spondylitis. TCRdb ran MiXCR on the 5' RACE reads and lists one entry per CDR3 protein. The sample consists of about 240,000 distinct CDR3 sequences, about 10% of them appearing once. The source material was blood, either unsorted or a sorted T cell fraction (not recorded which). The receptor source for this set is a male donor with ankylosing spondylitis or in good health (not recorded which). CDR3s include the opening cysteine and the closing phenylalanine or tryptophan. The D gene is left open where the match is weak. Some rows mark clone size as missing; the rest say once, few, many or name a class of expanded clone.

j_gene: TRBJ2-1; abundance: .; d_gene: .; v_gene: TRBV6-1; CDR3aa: CASSGSDESSYNEQFF; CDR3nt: TGTGCCAGCAGTGGATCGGACGAAAGCTCCTACAATGAGCAGTTCTTC
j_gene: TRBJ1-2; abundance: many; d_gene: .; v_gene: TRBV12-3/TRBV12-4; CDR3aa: CASSLSPPGYTF; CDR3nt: TGTGCCAGCAGTCTTAGTCCACCCGGCTACACCTTC
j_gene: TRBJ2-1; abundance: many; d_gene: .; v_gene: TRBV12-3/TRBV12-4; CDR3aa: CASSFSGRSNEQFF; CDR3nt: TGTGCCAGCAGTTTTTCAGGGAGAAGCAATGAGCAGTTCTTC
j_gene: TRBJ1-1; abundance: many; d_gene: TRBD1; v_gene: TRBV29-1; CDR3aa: CSVAQGLNTEAFF; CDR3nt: TGCAGCGTCGCACAGGGGCTGAACACTGAAGCTTTCTTT
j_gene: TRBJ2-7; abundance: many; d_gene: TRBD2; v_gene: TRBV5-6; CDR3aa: CASSSGGGEQYF; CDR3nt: TGTGCCAGCAGCTCGGGCGGGGGCGAGCAGTACTTC
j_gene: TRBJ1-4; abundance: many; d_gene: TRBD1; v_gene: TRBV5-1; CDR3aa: CASSTNPSGGDEKLFF; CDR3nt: TGCGCCAGCAGTACCAACCCGTCAGGGGGCGATGAAAAACTGTTTTTT
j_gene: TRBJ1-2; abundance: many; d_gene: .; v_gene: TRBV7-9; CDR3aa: CASSRTANYGYTF; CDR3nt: TGTGCCAGCAGCCGGACAGCGAACTATGGCTACACCTTC
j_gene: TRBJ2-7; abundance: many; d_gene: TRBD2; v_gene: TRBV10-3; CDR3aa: CATHKRGGDEQYF; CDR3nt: TGTGCCACCCACAAAAGGGGAGGGGACGAGCAGTACTTC
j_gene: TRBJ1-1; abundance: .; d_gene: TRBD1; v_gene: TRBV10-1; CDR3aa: CASSPPQGAAFF; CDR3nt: TGCGCCAGCAGCCCACCCCAGGGGGCGGCTTTCTTT
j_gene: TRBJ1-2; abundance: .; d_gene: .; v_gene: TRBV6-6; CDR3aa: CASSRDNYDYTF; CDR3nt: TGTGCCAGCAGCCGGGACAACTATGACTACACCTTC
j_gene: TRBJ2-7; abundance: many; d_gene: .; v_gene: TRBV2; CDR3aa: CASSAEHYEQYF; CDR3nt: TGTGCCAGCAGTGCGGAGCACTACGAGCAGTACTTC
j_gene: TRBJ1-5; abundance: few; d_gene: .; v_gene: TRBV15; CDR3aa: CATSSREGWQPQHF; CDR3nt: TGTGCCACCAGCAGCCGGGAGGGCTGGCAGCCCCAGCATTTT
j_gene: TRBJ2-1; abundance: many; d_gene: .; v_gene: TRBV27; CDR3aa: CASSPLGLVGGPGNEQFF; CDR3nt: TGTGCCAGCAGCCCCCTCGGACTGGTGGGGGGACCGGGGAATGAGCAGTTCTTC
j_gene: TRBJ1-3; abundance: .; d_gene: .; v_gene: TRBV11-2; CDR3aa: CASSRSGSRTNTIYF; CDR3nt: TGTGCCAGCAGCCGGTCTGGGTCTCGTACAAACACCATATATTTT
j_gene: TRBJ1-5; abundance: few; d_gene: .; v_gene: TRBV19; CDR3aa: CASSEGEDNQPQHF; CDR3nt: TGTGCCAGTAGTGAAGGGGAGGACAATCAGCCCCAGCATTTT
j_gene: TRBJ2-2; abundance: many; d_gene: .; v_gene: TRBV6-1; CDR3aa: CAISDLPGTGELFF; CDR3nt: TGTGCCATCTCGGACCTCCCAGGGACCGGGGAGCTGTTTTTT
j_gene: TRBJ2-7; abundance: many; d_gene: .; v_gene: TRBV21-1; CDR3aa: CASSKSFEVGQGTYEQYF; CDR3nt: .
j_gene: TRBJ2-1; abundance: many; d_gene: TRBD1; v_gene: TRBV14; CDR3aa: CASSQRDRGSHNEQFF; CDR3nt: TGTGCCAGCAGCCAACGGGACAGGGGGTCCCACAATGAGCAGTTCTTC
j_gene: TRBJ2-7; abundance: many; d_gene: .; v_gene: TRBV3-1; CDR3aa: CASSRQPYEQYF; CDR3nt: TGTGCCAGCAGCCGACAGCCCTACGAGCAGTACTTC
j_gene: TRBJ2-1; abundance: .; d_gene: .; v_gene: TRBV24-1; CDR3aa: CATSDPYNEQFF; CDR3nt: TGTGCCACCAGTGATCCCTACAATGAGCAGTTCTTC
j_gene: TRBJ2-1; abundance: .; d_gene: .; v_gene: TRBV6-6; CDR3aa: CASSSPYGEQFF; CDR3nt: TGTGCCAGCAGTTCCCCCTATGGTGAGCAGTTCTTC
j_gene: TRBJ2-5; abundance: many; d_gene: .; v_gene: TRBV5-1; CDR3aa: CASSSDYRGYQETQYF; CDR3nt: TGCGCCAGCAGCTCCGACTACCGAGGTTATCAAGAGACCCAGTACTTC
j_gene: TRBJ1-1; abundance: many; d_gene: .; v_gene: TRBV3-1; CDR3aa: CASSQWSGDTEAFF; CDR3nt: TGTGCCAGCAGCCAATGGTCCGGGGACACTGAAGCTTTCTTT
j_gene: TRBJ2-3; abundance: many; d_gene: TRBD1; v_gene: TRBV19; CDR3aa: CASSTLRQGLSTDTQYF; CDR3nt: TGTGCCAGTAGTACCCTCAGACAGGGCCTAAGCACAGATACGCAGTATTTT
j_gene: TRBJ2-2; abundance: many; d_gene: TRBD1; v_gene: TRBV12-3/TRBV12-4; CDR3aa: CASSPMDRGLGGELFF; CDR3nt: TGTGCCAGCAGTCCAATGGACAGGGGACTCGGCGGGGAGCTGTTTTTT
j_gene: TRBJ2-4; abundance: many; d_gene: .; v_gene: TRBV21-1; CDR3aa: CASSKGEGNIQYF; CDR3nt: TGTGCCAGCAGCAAAGGGGAGGGAAACATTCAGTACTTC
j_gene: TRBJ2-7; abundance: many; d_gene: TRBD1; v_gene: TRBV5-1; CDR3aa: CASSTHRGQQYF; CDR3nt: TGCGCCAGCAGCACCCACAGGGGCCAGCAGTACTTC
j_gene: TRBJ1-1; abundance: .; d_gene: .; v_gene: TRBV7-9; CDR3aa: CASSRTPGTEAFF; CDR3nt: TGTGCCAGCAGCCGCACCCCGGGCACTGAAGCTTTCTTT
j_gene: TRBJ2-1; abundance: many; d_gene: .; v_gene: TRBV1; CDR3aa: CTSSQGIRVYEQFF; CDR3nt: TGCACCAGCAGCCAAGGTATACGGGTCTATGAGCAGTTCTTC
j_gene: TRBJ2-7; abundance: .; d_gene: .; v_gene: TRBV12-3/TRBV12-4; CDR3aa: CASTRGLREQYF; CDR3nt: TGTGCCAGCACCCGAGGACTGAGAGAGCAGTACTTC
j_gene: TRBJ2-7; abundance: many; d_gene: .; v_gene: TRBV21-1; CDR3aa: CAGGRGRDEQYF; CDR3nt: TGTGCCGGCGGCAGGGGGAGGGACGAGCAGTACTTC
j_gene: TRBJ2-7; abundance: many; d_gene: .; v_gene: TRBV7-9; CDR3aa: CASSGHVTGSYEQYF; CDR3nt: TGTGCCAGCAGCGGGCACGTGACAGGCTCCTACGAGCAGTACTTC
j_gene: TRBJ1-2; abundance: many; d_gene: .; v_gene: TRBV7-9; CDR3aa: CASSLRISGYTF; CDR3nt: TGTGCCAGCAGCTTAAGGATTTCCGGCTACACCTTC
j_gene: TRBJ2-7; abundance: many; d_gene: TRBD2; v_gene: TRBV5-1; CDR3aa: CASSLYWASGNSYEQYF; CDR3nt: TGCGCCAGCAGCTTGTATTGGGCTAGCGGGAACTCCTACGAGCAGTACTTC
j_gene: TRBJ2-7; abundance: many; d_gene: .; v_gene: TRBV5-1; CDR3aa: CASSADSLGEQYF; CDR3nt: TGCGCCAGCAGCGCGGACAGTTTGGGAGAGCAGTACTTC
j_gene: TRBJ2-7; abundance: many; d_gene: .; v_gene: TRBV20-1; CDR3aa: CSAAGSPNLYEQYF; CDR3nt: TGCAGTGCTGCCGGGAGCCCAAACCTCTACGAGCAGTACTTC
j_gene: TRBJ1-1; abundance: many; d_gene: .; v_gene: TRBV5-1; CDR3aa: CASSFSELYEAFF; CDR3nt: TGCGCCAGCAGCTTCAGTGAGTTATATGAAGCTTTCTTT
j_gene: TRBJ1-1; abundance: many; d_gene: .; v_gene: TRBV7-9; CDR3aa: CASSSRTATNTEAFF; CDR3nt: TGTGCCAGCAGCTCCCGGACAGCGACGAACACTGAAGCTTTCTTT
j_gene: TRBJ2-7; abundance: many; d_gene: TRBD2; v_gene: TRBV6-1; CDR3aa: CASNRLADSYEQYF; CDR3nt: TGTGCCAGCAATCGACTAGCGGACTCCTACGAGCAGTACTTC
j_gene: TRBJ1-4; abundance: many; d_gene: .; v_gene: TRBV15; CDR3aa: CATSRVKGENEKLFF; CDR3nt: TGTGCCACCAGCAGAGTTAAGGGGGAGAATGAAAAACTGTTTTTT
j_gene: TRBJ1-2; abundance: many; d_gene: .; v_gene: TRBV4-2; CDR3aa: CASSQDRGYNYGYTF; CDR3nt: TGTGCCAGCAGCCAAGATCGGGGTTATAACTATGGCTACACCTTC
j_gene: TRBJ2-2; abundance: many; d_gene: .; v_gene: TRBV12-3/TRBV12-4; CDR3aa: CASSFGGRGTGELFF; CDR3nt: TGTGCCAGCAGTTTCGGGGGCCGGGGCACCGGGGAGCTGTTTTTT
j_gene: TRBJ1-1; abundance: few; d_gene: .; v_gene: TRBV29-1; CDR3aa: CSVAQNTEAFF; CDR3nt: TGCAGCGTTGCTCAGAACACTGAAGCTTTCTTT
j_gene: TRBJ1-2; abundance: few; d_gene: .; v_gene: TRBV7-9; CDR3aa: CASSSDMGGYTF; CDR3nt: TGTGCCAGCAGCTCTGACATGGGCGGCTACACCTTC
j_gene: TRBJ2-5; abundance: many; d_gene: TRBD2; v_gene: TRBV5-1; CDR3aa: CASSLGAGDPQETQYF; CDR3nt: TGCGCCAGCAGCTTGGGTGCGGGAGATCCACAAGAGACCCAGTACTTC
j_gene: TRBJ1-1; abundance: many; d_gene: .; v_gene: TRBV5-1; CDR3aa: CASSLRYGGTEAFF; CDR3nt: TGCGCCAGCAGCTTGCGTTACGGCGGCACTGAAGCTTTCTTT
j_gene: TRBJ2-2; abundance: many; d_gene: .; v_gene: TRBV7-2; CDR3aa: CASSLAGPNTGELFF; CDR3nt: TGTGCCAGCAGCTTAGCGGGCCCCAACACCGGGGAGCTGTTTTTT
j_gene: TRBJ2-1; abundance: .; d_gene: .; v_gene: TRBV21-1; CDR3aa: CASSAIPLLPNHLSYNEQFF; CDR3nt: TGTGCCAGCAGCGCCATTCCCCTCCTGCCGAACCACCTCTCCTACAATGAGCAGTTCTTC
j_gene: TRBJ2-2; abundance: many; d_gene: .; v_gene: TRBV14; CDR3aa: CASSHPGPGELFF; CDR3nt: TGTGCCAGCAGCCACCCTGGACCCGGGGAGCTGTTTTTT
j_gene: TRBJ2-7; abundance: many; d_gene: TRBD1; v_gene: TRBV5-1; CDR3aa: CASSADRDEQYF; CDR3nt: TGCGCCAGCAGCGCCGACAGGGACGAGCAGTACTTC
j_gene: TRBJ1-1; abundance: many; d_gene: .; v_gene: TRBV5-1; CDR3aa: CASSSGGGDTEAFF; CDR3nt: TGCGCCAGCAGCTCCGGGGGGGGAGACACTGAAGCTTTCTTT
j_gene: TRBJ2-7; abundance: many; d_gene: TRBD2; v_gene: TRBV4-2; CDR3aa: CASSQELAGGQKEQYF; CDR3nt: TGTGCCAGCAGCCAGGAACTAGCGGGGGGGCAAAAAGAGCAGTACTTC
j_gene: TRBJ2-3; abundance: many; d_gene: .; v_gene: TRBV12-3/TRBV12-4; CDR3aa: CASSLRRADTQYF; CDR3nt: TGTGCCAGCAGCCTGAGGCGCGCAGATACGCAGTATTTT